These 32 T cell receptor beta chains were sequenced from one sample in a study of T cell responses to AZD1222 COVID-19 vaccine. Profiling relied on immunoSEQ multiplex PCR, and the TCRdb table lists in-frame clones only, not all of them. Counted here are about 120,000 clones, about 90% occurring once; the ten biggest clones make up 1.5% to 2%. Source: peripheral blood, taken 28 days after the second AZD1222 dose. Receptors were obtained from an adult who received the AZD1222 COVID-19 vaccine.

V and J are TRBV18 and TRBJ1-6; no clear D. Trimming cost V 6 bases and J 8 bases, with 11 bases left between them. This CDR3 has 13 amino acids. Germline V gene lookup returns CDR1 KGHSH and CDR2 LQKENI. DNA of the CDR3: TGTGCCAGCTCGGAAATGAGAGATTCACCCCTCCACTTT. This encodes CASSEMRDSPLHF.

V is TRBV27 and J is TRBJ1-6; D call uncertain. CDR1 and CDR2 from the germline V gene are MNHEY and SMNVEV (reference sequence). Trimming shortened V by 6 bases and J by 4 bases, and 4 bases separated the two germline ends. The CDR3 has 12 residues. The CDR3 DNA follows: TGTGCCAGCAGAAATTATAATTCACCCCTCCACTTT. Translation: CASRNYNSPLHF.

This clone appeared a single time. The CDR3 nucleotides read TGTGCCAGCAGTTACTCCCCGGATGGGGTTAATTCACCCCTCCACTTT. The encoded protein is CASSYSPDGVNSPLHF. The chain has TRBV6-5 and TRBJ1-6; D is ambiguous. The CDR3 runs to 16 residues. The germline CDR1 and CDR2 sequences are MNHEY and SVGAGI. Trimming removed 0 bases at V and 6 bases at J, with 12 bases between.

This clone was found once. This chain connects TRBV5-1 to TRBJ2-2; D is unresolved. The CDR3 is made up of 12 amino acids. The ends were cut back, 10 bases at V and 8 bases at J, with 15 bases in the middle. Germline-derived CDR1 and CDR2 are SGHRS and YFSETQ. CDR3 sequence reads: CAARNGAGELFF. Here the CDR3 DNA reads TGCGCCGCCCGAAACGGCGCAGGGGAGCTGTTTTTT.

The chain joins TRBV9 to TRBJ2-2; D is ambiguous. The CDR3 is 14 amino acids. With 3 bases removed from V and 3 bases from J, the gap between germline ends came to 9 bases. Germline V gene data show CDR1 as SGDLS and CDR2 as YYNGEE. The CDR3 here is CASSARMDTGELFF. The CDR3 nucleotides read TGTGCCAGCAGCGCCAGGATGGACACCGGGGAGCTGTTTTTT.

This clone was seen only once. The chain is built from TRBV28 and TRBJ1-4; 9 nucleotides agree with TRBD1. The CDR3 covers 14 residues. V lost 5 bases to trimming and J lost 8 bases; unmatched junction nucleotides: 6. Germline values: CDR1 MDHEN, CDR2 SYDVKM. The CDR3, as DNA: TGTGCCAGCAGTCGGGGACAGGGTTGGGAAAAACTGTTTTTT. Translation gives CASSRGQGWEKLFF.

This chain uses TRBV7-9 with TRBJ2-1, with 8 positions matching TRBD1. V gave up 7 bases and J gave up 5 bases; unmatched junction bases: 4. The CDR3 is 13 amino acids. The germline CDR1 and CDR2 sequences are SEHNR and FQNEAQ (reference sequence). The DNA for the CDR3 is TGTGCCAGCAAGGACAGGGCCGACAATGAGCAGTTCTTC. Translating gives CASKDRADNEQFF.

CDR3 region: CASSRAGLNLSPQETQYF. In nucleotides, the CDR3 is TGTGCCAGCAGCCGGGCGGGGCTAAACTTATCTCCCCAAGAGACCCAGTACTTC. V is TRBV5-4 and J is TRBJ2-5; a weak D match, TRBD2 (6 bases). V lost 4 bases and J 1 base, leaving 23 bases between the germline ends. The germline V gene encodes CDR1 SGHNT and CDR2 YYREEE (reference sequence). The CDR3 has 18 amino acids.

Remarks on this clone: Other DNA sequences from this sample encode an identical CDR3 as well. The V gene is TRBV5-1, the J gene TRBJ2-5; D not resolved. The CDR3 spans 14 residues. V lost 0 bases to trimming and J lost 1 base, with 7 bases between them. Germline V gives CDR1 SGHRS, CDR2 YFSETQ. The CDR3 DNA follows: TGCGCCAGCAGCTTGGGAGCCGGCCAAGAGACCCAGTACTTC. Its protein product is CASSLGAGQETQYF. Full variable domain (remainder filled in from reference TRBV5-1 and TRBJ2-5): KAGVTQTPRYLIKTRGQQVTLSCSPISGHRSVSWYQQTPGQGLQFLFEYFSETQRNKGNFPGRFSGRQFSNSRSEMNVSTLELGDSALYLCASSLGAGQETQYFGPGTRLLVL.

About this clone: A junction end diverges from the germline sequence, so it may reflect a read error. Here the CDR3 reads CASRVGQGKVF. The CDR3 bases are TGTGCCAGCAGAGTCGGACAGGGGAAAGTCTTC. The rearrangement links TRBV12-3 or TRBV12-4 to TRBJ2-1, with 9 bases fitting TRBD1. This CDR3 comprises 11 residues.

CDR3 sequence (DNA): TGCGCCAGCAGCTTGGTGTCTAGTCGAGGCACAGATACGCAGTATTTT. Its protein product is CASSLVSSRGTDTQYF. The rearrangement joins TRBV5-1 to TRBJ2-3, with D unclear. V dropped 0 bases and J dropped 1 base, with 12 bases sitting between them. Germline V lookup: CDR1 SGHRS, CDR2 YFSETQ. The CDR3 has 16 residues.

The CDR3 protein is CASSSLLAAYNEQFF. CDR3 DNA: TGTGCCAGCAGCTCGCTACTAGCGGCCTACAATGAGCAGTTCTTC. The rearrangement joins TRBV11-2 to TRBJ2-1; TRBD2 matches at 8 bases. This CDR3 contains 15 residues. J lost 2 bases, V lost 4 bases, and 4 bases had no gene match. The germline V gene encodes CDR1 SGHAT and CDR2 FQNNGV.

The rearrangement joins TRBV28 to TRBJ1-6; tentatively, D is TRBD1 (5 bases). Trimming stripped 7 bases from V and 12 bases from J, with 28 bases between. Germline lookup yields CDR1 MDHEN and CDR2 SYDVKM. CDR3 length: 17 residues. Here the CDR3 reads CASNPSQGTGGIRPLHF. CDR3 sequence (DNA): TGTGCCAGCAACCCCTCACAAGGGACCGGGGGAATTCGACCCCTCCACTTT.

The chain has TRBV6-5 and TRBJ1-5; TRBD1 matches 8 bases. Looked up from germline, CDR1 is MNHEY and CDR2 is SVGAGI. The ends lost 4 bases at V and 6 bases at J; junction bases unmatched: 2. This CDR3 has 13 amino acids. CDR3 region: CASSSGGGQPQHF. As DNA, the CDR3 is TGTGCCAGCAGTTCAGGGGGCGGTCAGCCCCAGCATTTT.

V gene TRBV9 combines with J gene TRBJ2-5; no firm D call. V lost 5 bases to trimming and J lost 1 base, with 6 bases between them. The germline V gene has CDR1 SGDLS and CDR2 YYNGEE. This CDR3 region has 12 residues. The CDR3 loop is CASSKIQETQYF. CDR3 coding DNA: TGTGCCAGCAGTAAGATCCAAGAGACCCAGTACTTC.

The chain is built from TRBV5-1 and TRBJ2-5, with TRBD1 matching over 10 bases. Germline V gene lookup returns CDR1 SGHRS and CDR2 YFSETQ. This CDR3 is built from 14 residues. V lost 4 bases, J lost 3 bases, and 3 bases stayed unmatched. CDR3 loop: CASSPGTGEETQYF. As DNA, the CDR3 is TGCGCCAGCAGCCCCGGGACAGGGGAAGAGACCCAGTACTTC. Full variable domain (missing parts from reference TRBV5-1 and TRBJ2-5): KAGVTQTPRYLIKTRGQQVTLSCSPISGHRSVSWYQQTPGQGLQFLFEYFSETQRNKGNFPGRFSGRQFSNSRSEMNVSTLELGDSALYLCASSPGTGEETQYFGPGTRLLVL.

This clone has a handful of counts. The chain combines TRBV5-1 with TRBJ1-4, with 8 bases that match TRBD1. After removal of 0 bases from V and 7 bases from J, the junction contained 2 bases not matched to a gene. The germline V gene has CDR1 SGHRS and CDR2 YFSETQ. This CDR3 comprises 14 residues. The CDR3 protein is CASSLGTGTEKLFF. The CDR3 nucleotides are TGCGCCAGCAGCTTGGGGACAGGGACTGAAAAACTGTTTTTT.

This chain uses TRBV12-3 or TRBV12-4 with TRBJ1-1; perhaps TRBD1 as D (5 bases). This CDR3 spans 13 amino acids. Trimming took 4 bases from V and 5 from J, leaving 11 bases between them. CDR3 in DNA: TGTGCCAGCAGTTCTCGGGACGGTACTGAAGCTTTCTTT. It codes for CASSSRDGTEAFF.

The J gene is TRBJ2-5, the V gene TRBV5-1, with 10 bases lining up with TRBD2. CDR3 length equals 15 residues. J lost 0 bases, V lost 4 bases, and 3 bases had no gene match. The germline gives CDR1 SGHRS, CDR2 YFSETQ. The DNA for the CDR3 is TGCGCCAGCAGCCTGACTAGCGGGTACCAAGAGACCCAGTACTTC. This sequence encodes CASSLTSGYQETQYF. Based on the CDR3 plus reference TRBV5-1 and TRBJ2-5, the full variable domain is KAGVTQTPRYLIKTRGQQVTLSCSPISGHRSVSWYQQTPGQGLQFLFEYFSETQRNKGNFPGRFSGRQFSNSRSEMNVSTLELGDSALYLCASSLTSGYQETQYFGPGTRLLVL.

This sequence joins TRBV2 and TRBJ1-2; D remains unclear. Looked up from germline, CDR1 is SNHLY and CDR2 is FYNNEI. This CDR3 spans 12 amino acids. V was clipped by 1 base and J by 2 bases, with 2 bases between them. CDR3 in DNA: TGTGCCAGCAGTGAAGACAACTATGGCTACACCTTC. Translating gives CASSEDNYGYTF. Using reference TRBV2 and TRBJ1-2 for the parts outside the CDR3, the full variable domain is EPEVTQTPSHQVTQMGQEVILRCVPISNHLYFYWYRQILGQKVEFLVSFYNNEISEKSEIFDDQFSVERPDGSNFTLKIRSTKLEDSAMYFCASSEDNYGYTFGSGTRLTVV.

This clone turned up a few times. This chain joins TRBV5-5 and TRBJ1-4, with a tentative D call TRBD1 (5 bases). Germline V lookup: CDR1 SGHKS, CDR2 YYEKEE (reference sequence). The CDR3 contains 10 residues. CDR3 loop: CCQGDEKLFF. DNA for the CDR3: TGTTGCCAGGGAGATGAAAAACTGTTTTTT. Supplemented by reference TRBV5-5 and TRBJ1-4, the full variable domain reads DAGVTQSPTHLIKTRGQQVTLRCSPISGHKSVSWYQQVLGQGPQFIFQYYEKEERGRGNFPDRFSARQFPNYSSELNVNALLLGDSALYLCCQGDEKLFFGSGTQLSVL.

V gene TRBV2 combines with J gene TRBJ2-2; TRBD2 aligns across 7 bases. J was trimmed by 0 bases and V by 8 bases; bases with no gene match: 3. CDR3 length: 14 amino acids. CDR1 SNHLY and CDR2 FYNNEI come from the germline V gene. The CDR3 DNA sequence: TGTGCCAGCGTAGGACTAGCGAACACCGGGGAGCTGTTTTTT. This encodes CASVGLANTGELFF.

The genes are TRBV5-1 and TRBJ1-1; weak D call: TRBD1 (5 bases). The CDR3 has 13 amino acids. V dropped 4 bases and J dropped 0 bases, with 7 bases sitting between them. Germline V CDR1 and CDR2: SGHRS, YFSETQ. The CDR3 here is CASSMTVNTEAFF. CDR3 nucleotides: TGCGCCAGCAGCATGACAGTGAACACTGAAGCTTTCTTT.

The chain has TRBV28 and TRBJ2-7, with 9 bases matching TRBD1. CDR1 and CDR2 from the germline V gene are MDHEN and SYDVKM. The CDR3 extends over 14 amino acids. Unmatched junction bases numbered 8, after V lost 4 bases and J lost 7 bases. The CDR3 protein is CASSSGQGVEEQYF. As DNA, the CDR3 is TGTGCCAGCAGTTCGGGACAGGGTGTGGAAGAGCAGTACTTC.

The chain uses TRBV2 and TRBJ2-1; D is unresolved. The V end lost 4 bases, the J end lost 2 bases, and 21 bases lay between the germline ends. The CDR3 covers 18 residues. From germline, CDR1 is SNHLY and CDR2 FYNNEI. The CDR3 bases are TGTGCCAGCAGTGCAACCGTTAATGTTGGGCTCACCTACAATGAGCAGTTCTTC. Protein product: CASSATVNVGLTYNEQFF.

The CDR3 reads CASSLAPSSYNEQFF. The CDR3 DNA reads as TGTGCCAGCAGTCTAGCGCCTAGCTCCTACAATGAGCAGTTCTTC. This chain uses TRBV25-1 with TRBJ2-1, with a weak D call TRBD2 (6 bases). From germline, CDR1 is MGHDK and CDR2 SYGVNS. V was pared by 5 bases and J by 0 bases, with 11 bases between. CDR3 length: 15 amino acids.

The J gene is TRBJ1-1, the V gene TRBV7-9; D may be TRBD1 (6 bases). Germline V gene data show CDR1 as SEHNR and CDR2 as FQNEAQ (reference sequence). CDR3 length: 19 residues. Deletions cut 2 bases from V and 1 base from J, with 23 bases between. CDR3 sequence: CASSLSAHREVGRNTEAFF. CDR3 sequence (DNA): TGTGCCAGCAGCTTATCGGCCCACAGGGAAGTTGGTAGGAACACTGAAGCTTTCTTT.

The V and J genes are TRBV19 and TRBJ2-4, with D hard to call. This CDR3 spans 13 amino acids. Trimming cost V 10 bases and J 0 bases, with 10 bases left between them. Per the germline V gene, CDR1 is LNHDA and CDR2 is SQIVND (reference sequence). The CDR3 reads CATSVLAKNIQYF. CDR3 DNA: TGTGCCACTTCCGTCCTAGCCAAAAACATTCAGTACTTC.

V gene TRBV5-1 combines with J gene TRBJ2-2, with TRBD2 identical over 7 bases. The germline V gene has CDR1 SGHRS and CDR2 YFSETQ. Germline trimming cut 3 bases from V and 10 bases from J; bases unmatched to any gene: 9. The CDR3 is 14 amino acids. CDR3 protein: CASSSTVAGAELFF. For the CDR3, the DNA is TGCGCCAGCAGCTCTACCGTTGCGGGAGCGGAGCTGTTTTTT.

The gene calls are TRBV28 and TRBJ1-2; D call uncertain. Trimming stripped 5 bases from V and 0 bases from J, with 10 bases between. The V gene's germline CDR1 is MDHEN and CDR2 SYDVKM. This CDR3 has 14 amino acids. CDR3 loop: CASSPGVSNYGYTF. CDR3 nucleotides: TGTGCCAGCAGTCCCGGGGTTTCTAACTATGGCTACACCTTC.

V gene TRBV5-5 combines with J gene TRBJ1-1; no reliable D call. Trimming left V 4 bases short and J 1 base short, with 17 bases between. CDR1 and CDR2 (germline): SGHKS, YYEKEE (reference sequence). The CDR3 has 16 residues. Here the CDR3 DNA reads TGTGCCAGCAGCCCCTCGGCACGTTCTACGAACACTGAAGCTTTCTTT. The encoded protein is CASSPSARSTNTEAFF.

The chain has TRBV2 and TRBJ1-1, with D unresolved. Germline V lookup: CDR1 SNHLY, CDR2 FYNNEI. CDR3 size: 13 residues. Trimming cost V 4 bases and J 11 bases, with 17 bases left between them. CDR3 sequence: CASSAWTGMEAFF. CDR3 nucleotide sequence: TGTGCCAGCAGTGCCTGGACCGGCATGGAGGCTTTCTTT.